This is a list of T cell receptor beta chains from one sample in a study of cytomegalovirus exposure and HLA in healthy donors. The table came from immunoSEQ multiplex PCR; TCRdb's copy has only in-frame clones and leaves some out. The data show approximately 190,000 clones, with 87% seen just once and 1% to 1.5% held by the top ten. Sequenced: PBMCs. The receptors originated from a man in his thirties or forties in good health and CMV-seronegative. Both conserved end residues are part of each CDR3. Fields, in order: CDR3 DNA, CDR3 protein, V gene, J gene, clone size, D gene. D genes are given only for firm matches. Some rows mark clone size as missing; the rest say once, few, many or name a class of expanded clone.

CDR3nt: TGTGCCAGCAGTAATAACAGGGGCTATAACTATGGCTACACCTTC; CDR3aa: CASSNNRGYNYGYTF; v_gene: TRBV28; j_gene: TRBJ1-2; abundance: -; d_gene: TRBD1
CDR3nt: TGTGCCATCAGTGGGGGACAGGCTAATGAAAAACTGTTTTTT; CDR3aa: CAISGGQANEKLFF; v_gene: TRBV10-3; j_gene: TRBJ1-4; abundance: -; d_gene: TRBD1
CDR3nt: TGTGCCAGCAGCCAAGTCGGCGAGGCGGGCACCGGGGAGCTGTTTTTT; CDR3aa: CASSQVGEAGTGELFF; v_gene: TRBV4-2; j_gene: TRBJ2-2; abundance: -; d_gene: -
CDR3nt: TGCGCCAGCGGCCCCCGCCCAGGGTTTGTCTACGAGCAGTACTTC; CDR3aa: CASGPRPGFVYEQYF; v_gene: TRBV10-1; j_gene: TRBJ2-7; abundance: -; d_gene: -
CDR3nt: TGCAGTGCCCGGTCCCGGGGTGGCTACACCTTC; CDR3aa: CSARSRGGYTF; v_gene: TRBV20-1; j_gene: TRBJ1-2; abundance: -; d_gene: -
CDR3nt: TGTGCCATCAGGCCAGGACAGGGGGCCCCCACCCAGCATTTT; CDR3aa: CAIRPGQGAPTQHF; v_gene: TRBV10-3; j_gene: TRBJ1-5; abundance: -; d_gene: TRBD1
CDR3nt: TGTGCCAGCAGCTTAGAACTAGCGGGATCCTACGAGCAGTACTTC; CDR3aa: CASSLELAGSYEQYF; v_gene: TRBV7-2; j_gene: TRBJ2-7; abundance: -; d_gene: TRBD2
CDR3nt: TGTGCCAGCAGTGACTTGGACAGGGGATACTATGGCTACACCTTC; CDR3aa: CASSDLDRGYYGYTF; v_gene: TRBV2; j_gene: TRBJ1-2; abundance: once; d_gene: TRBD1
CDR3nt: TGTGCTAGTGGTACAGGGTTGGAGGAGCAGTTCTTC; CDR3aa: CASGTGLEEQFF; v_gene: TRBV12-5; j_gene: TRBJ2-1; abundance: -; d_gene: -
CDR3nt: TGTGCCAGCAGTGAAGGGGCATACTCTGGGGCCAACGTCCTGACTTTC; CDR3aa: CASSEGAYSGANVLTF; v_gene: TRBV2; j_gene: TRBJ2-6; abundance: -; d_gene: -
CDR3nt: TGTGCCAGCAGTGTTCAACAGGGGGCAGCTGGGGCCAACGTCCTGACTTTC; CDR3aa: CASSVQQGAAGANVLTF; v_gene: TRBV25-1; j_gene: TRBJ2-6; abundance: -; d_gene: TRBD1
CDR3nt: TGTGCCAGCAGCTTGGCTCGCGAGCAGTACTTC; CDR3aa: CASSLAREQYF; v_gene: TRBV5-6; j_gene: TRBJ2-7; abundance: -; d_gene: -
CDR3nt: TGTGCCAGCAGAGCGACTAGCGGGGTCTACAATGAGCAGTTCTTC; CDR3aa: CASRATSGVYNEQFF; v_gene: TRBV6-5; j_gene: TRBJ2-1; abundance: -; d_gene: TRBD2
CDR3nt: TGTGCCAGCAGTTACGGACAGGGGGGGGACCAGCCCCAGCATTTT; CDR3aa: CASSYGQGGDQPQHF; v_gene: TRBV28; j_gene: TRBJ1-5; abundance: -; d_gene: TRBD1
CDR3nt: TGTGCCAGCAGCCCTCCGGGTACCACAGGGCAAGAGACCCAGTACTTC; CDR3aa: CASSPPGTTGQETQYF; v_gene: TRBV7-9; j_gene: TRBJ2-5; abundance: -; d_gene: -
CDR3nt: TGCAGCGTGAGGACAGGGCCCAATGAGCAGTTCTTC; CDR3aa: CSVRTGPNEQFF; v_gene: TRBV29-1; j_gene: TRBJ2-1; abundance: -; d_gene: TRBD1
CDR3nt: TGTGCCAGCAGCTCACAAGGACAGGAGCAAGAGACCCAGTACTTC; CDR3aa: CASSSQGQEQETQYF; v_gene: TRBV7-2; j_gene: TRBJ2-5; abundance: -; d_gene: TRBD1
CDR3nt: TGTGCCTGGAGTGTAATAGCGGGAGAGGGCATTCAGTACTTC; CDR3aa: CAWSVIAGEGIQYF; v_gene: TRBV30; j_gene: TRBJ2-4; abundance: -; d_gene: TRBD2
CDR3nt: TGTGCCAGCAGTTCTTACAGGGGAGAGAGTCAGCCCCAGCATTTT; CDR3aa: CASSSYRGESQPQHF; v_gene: TRBV28; j_gene: TRBJ1-5; abundance: -; d_gene: TRBD1
CDR3nt: TGTGCCAGCACCGTGGACAGGGGGCGAGGTGAGCAGTTCTTC; CDR3aa: CASTVDRGRGEQFF; v_gene: TRBV6-5; j_gene: TRBJ2-1; abundance: -; d_gene: TRBD1
CDR3nt: TGTGCCAGCACCAGGACTAGCGGGGGCCTCACAGATACGCAGTATTTT; CDR3aa: CASTRTSGGLTDTQYF; v_gene: TRBV2; j_gene: TRBJ2-3; abundance: -; d_gene: TRBD2
CDR3nt: TGTGCCAGCAGGTACAGCCCGGGGGAGACCCAGTACTTC; CDR3aa: CASRYSPGETQYF; v_gene: TRBV2; j_gene: TRBJ2-5; abundance: -; d_gene: -
CDR3nt: TGTGCCAGCAGCTTAGGGTCGCTAGCCGTCCCCGGGGAGCTGTTTTTT; CDR3aa: CASSLGSLAVPGELFF; v_gene: TRBV7-9; j_gene: TRBJ2-2; abundance: -; d_gene: -
CDR3nt: TGTGCCAGCAGTGACAGTCAGGGAAAACACAATGAGCAGTTCTTC; CDR3aa: CASSDSQGKHNEQFF; v_gene: TRBV2; j_gene: TRBJ2-1; abundance: -; d_gene: -
CDR3nt: TGTGCCAGCAGTGAAGTCCTGGGGGCCCTCTACAATGAGCAGTTCTTC; CDR3aa: CASSEVLGALYNEQFF; v_gene: TRBV25-1; j_gene: TRBJ2-1; abundance: -; d_gene: -
CDR3nt: TGTGCCAGCAGTTTGGCTAGCGGAGACTTCTCTGGGGCCAACGTCCTGACTTTC; CDR3aa: CASSLASGDFSGANVLTF; v_gene: TRBV28; j_gene: TRBJ2-6; abundance: -; d_gene: TRBD2
CDR3nt: TGCGCCAGCAGCTTCGAGGACAGCTATGAGCAGTACTTC; CDR3aa: CASSFEDSYEQYF; v_gene: TRBV5-1; j_gene: TRBJ2-5; abundance: few; d_gene: -
CDR3nt: TGTGCCAGCAGTCCCCGGGACAGAACGTCCTACGAGCAGTACTTC; CDR3aa: CASSPRDRTSYEQYF; v_gene: TRBV27; j_gene: TRBJ2-7; abundance: -; d_gene: TRBD1
CDR3nt: TGTGCCTGGGGTGACGGGAATAGCAATCAGCCCCAGCATTTT; CDR3aa: CAWGDGNSNQPQHF; v_gene: TRBV30; j_gene: TRBJ1-5; abundance: -; d_gene: -
CDR3nt: TGCGCCAGCAGCTTGGGGGGGACTAGCGACAATGAGCAGTTCTTC; CDR3aa: CASSLGGTSDNEQFF; v_gene: TRBV5-1; j_gene: TRBJ2-1; abundance: once; d_gene: TRBD2
CDR3nt: TGTGCCAGCAGTTTATTTCAGGGAACTGGAAACACCATATATTTT; CDR3aa: CASSLFQGTGNTIYF; v_gene: TRBV28; j_gene: TRBJ1-3; abundance: -; d_gene: -
CDR3nt: TGTGCCAGCAGCTACCGGACAGGGGGGGTGAATGAAAAACTGTTTTTT; CDR3aa: CASSYRTGGVNEKLFF; v_gene: TRBV7-2; j_gene: TRBJ1-4; abundance: -; d_gene: TRBD1
CDR3nt: TGTGCCAGCAGCGCGATGAAAGGACAGTCTCCTTGCTGTGGCAATCAGCCCCAGCATTTT; CDR3aa: CASSAMKGQSPCCGNQPQHF; v_gene: TRBV12-1; j_gene: TRBJ1-5; abundance: -; d_gene: -
CDR3nt: TGTGCCAGCAGGGGGGGTTGGGTCCAGCCCCAGCATTTT; CDR3aa: CASRGGWVQPQHF; v_gene: TRBV28; j_gene: TRBJ1-5; abundance: -; d_gene: -
CDR3nt: TGTGCCATCAGTGACGACAGGAACTATGGCTACACCTTC; CDR3aa: CAISDDRNYGYTF; v_gene: TRBV10-3; j_gene: TRBJ1-2; abundance: -; d_gene: -
CDR3nt: TGCAGCGCGAGCAGCGGCGGTCGCTACGAGCAGTACTTC; CDR3aa: CSASSGGRYEQYF; v_gene: TRBV29-1; j_gene: TRBJ2-7; abundance: -; d_gene: -
CDR3nt: TGCACCAGCAGCCAGGGAGGGATCGGCTACGAGCAGTACTTC; CDR3aa: CTSSQGGIGYEQYF; v_gene: TRBV1; j_gene: TRBJ2-7; abundance: -; d_gene: -
CDR3nt: TGTGCCAGCAGCTTACGGGGAAATAGCAATCAGCCCCAGCATTTT; CDR3aa: CASSLRGNSNQPQHF; v_gene: TRBV7-2; j_gene: TRBJ1-5; abundance: -; d_gene: -
CDR3nt: TGTGCCAGTGGGGGACAGGCGGGGAATTCACCCCTCCACTTT; CDR3aa: CASGGQAGNSPLHF; v_gene: TRBV6-6; j_gene: TRBJ1-6; abundance: few; d_gene: TRBD1
CDR3nt: TGTGCCAGCAGCCAAGATCCCGCACCGACTAGCGGGGGGGCCTACGAGCAGTACTTC; CDR3aa: CASSQDPAPTSGGAYEQYF; v_gene: TRBV4-2; j_gene: TRBJ2-7; abundance: -; d_gene: TRBD2